This T cell receptor (beta chain) was captured by sequencing in a study of cytomegalovirus exposure and HLA in healthy donors. Study results and caveats: Certain indistinguishable V segments, among them TRBV6-2 and TRBV6-3, were excluded.

It was with 60 Vbeta and 13 Jbeta primers that the PCR ran. Measured with immunoSEQ multiplex PCR; TCRdb has only the in-frame clones, and not every one. The top ten hold around a fifth of the sample, which has some 71,000 clones, about 70% seen once. J lost 5 bases, V lost 7 bases, and 7 bases had no gene match. From germline, CDR1 is SGHRS and CDR2 YFSETQ. The CDR3 is made up of 14 amino acids. Note on this clone: Its antigen is still unknown.

The material sequenced was PBMCs. This TCR was recovered from a woman in her 30s in good health and CMV-seropositive. The chain uses TRBV5-1 and TRBJ2-7; 12 nucleotides line up with TRBD2. CDR3 in DNA: TGCGCCAGCCGGGGCACTAGCGGGAGGCACGAGCAGTACTTC. Translating it yields CASRGTSGRHEQYF.